The 18 T cell receptor beta chains below come from one sample, sequenced in a study of blood T cell repertoires in COVID-19. Some clones are missing from TCRdb's copy, which holds only in-frame ones; the method was immunoSEQ multiplex PCR. The sample contains 250,000 to 350,000 clones, about 88% of which appear only once. Sequencing was done on a sample of peripheral blood. The receptors shown here come from a woman aged 25 to 45 with COVID-19, enrolled during active disease.

The V call is TRBV7-3, the J call TRBJ2-7; 11 bases fit TRBD1. Germline CDR1 reads SGHTA; CDR2 reads FQGTGA. The CDR3 is 17 residues long. V was clipped by 1 base and J by 6 bases; unmatched bases: 11. In DNA, the CDR3 is TGTGCCAGCAGCTTAAGGTTTCCGGGACAGGGGGTTTCCGAGCAGTACTTC. It codes for CASSLRFPGQGVSEQYF.

The genes are TRBV5-4 and TRBJ2-7; TRBD2 might be the D (5 bases). Germline CDR1 reads SGHNT; CDR2 reads YYREEE (reference sequence). V was trimmed by 0 bases and J by 5 bases, leaving 12 bases between them. This CDR3 contains 14 residues. For the CDR3, the DNA is TGTGCCAGCAGCTTGGTCGAGGGCGGCCACGAGCAGTACTTC. This gives the protein CASSLVEGGHEQYF.

The rearrangement joins TRBV6-5 to TRBJ2-1; possible D gene TRBD2, 6 bases. Trimming took 11 bases from V and 5 from J, leaving 16 bases between them. Per germline, CDR1 MNHEY and CDR2 SVGAGI. CDR3 length: 13 residues. CDR3 amino acids: CASRRAAHNEQFF. The CDR3 bases are TGTGCCTCTAGGAGGGCCGCCCACAATGAGCAGTTCTTC.

This clone came up once. The chain links TRBV15 to TRBJ2-7; the D gene is possibly TRBD1 (6 bases). CDR3 size: 15 residues. V lost 0 bases to trimming and J lost 0 bases, with 9 bases between them. Germline V CDR1 and CDR2: LNHNV, YYDKDF (reference sequence). As DNA, the CDR3 is TGTGCCACCAGCAGAGATCAGGGGTCCTCCTACGAGCAGTACTTC. This encodes CATSRDQGSSYEQYF. Drawing the rest from reference TRBV15 and TRBJ2-7, the complete variable domain is DAMVIQNPRYQVTQFGKPVTLSCSQTLNHNVMYWYQQKSSQAPKLLFHYYDKDFNNEADTPDNFQSRRPNTSFCFLDIRSPGLGDTAMYLCATSRDQGSSYEQYFGPGTRLTVT.

This clone was detected once. The chain couples TRBV6-1 to TRBJ2-4; TRBD1 matches 8 bases. J lost 5 bases, V lost 2 bases, and 8 bases had no gene match. Germline CDR1 MNHNS, CDR2 SASEGT. The length of the CDR3 is 16 residues. The CDR3 loop reads CASSERTGKIQNIQYF. CDR3 nucleotides: TGTGCCAGCAGTGAAAGGACAGGGAAAATTCAAAACATTCAGTACTTC.

V and J are TRBV7-9 and TRBJ2-3; TRBD2 aligns across 10 bases. The ends lost 5 bases at V and 2 bases at J; junction bases unmatched: 7. Germline V CDR1 and CDR2: SEHNR, FQNEAQ (reference sequence). The CDR3 covers 16 residues. CDR3 protein: CASSRGLAAFTDTQYF. The CDR3 coding sequence is TGTGCCAGCAGCAGAGGACTAGCGGCATTCACAGATACGCAGTATTTT.

On this clone itself: Other DNA variants within this sample encode the same CDR3. This chain connects TRBV4-3 to TRBJ1-5; 9 bases fit TRBD1. This CDR3 spans 13 amino acids. In germline, CDR1 is LGHNA, CDR2 YSLEER. The trim removed 3 bases at V and 6 bases at J, leaving 0 bases unmatched. The CDR3 DNA follows: TGCGCCAGCAGCCAGGGACAGGGTCAGCCCCAGCATTTT. It codes for CASSQGQGQPQHF.

The V gene is TRBV3-1 (or the pseudogene TRBV3-2), the J gene TRBJ2-1; 7 positions agree with TRBD2. This CDR3 contains 16 residues. The ends lost 4 bases at V and 7 bases at J; junction bases unmatched: 13. CDR1 is LGHDT and CDR2 is YNNKEL in the germline V gene (reference sequence). CDR3 sequence (DNA): TGTGCCAGCAGCCTAAACCTAGCGGTGCAAGATAATGAGCAGTTCTTC. This sequence encodes CASSLNLAVQDNEQFF.

The V and J genes are TRBV6-4 and TRBJ2-6; possibly TRBD1 for D (6 bases). The CDR3 totals 16 residues. V was trimmed by 0 bases and J by 3 bases, leaving 9 bases between them. Germline-derived CDR1 and CDR2 are MRHNA and SNTAGT. Written as DNA, the CDR3 is TGTGCCAGCAGTGACTCCCTACAGGGTGGGGCCAACGTCCTGACTTTC. Translated: CASSDSLQGGANVLTF.

This CDR3 is CASSLPGVPGYEQYF. In nucleotides, the CDR3 is TGTGCCAGCAGCTTGCCCGGGGTCCCCGGGTACGAGCAGTACTTC. The V gene is TRBV5-6, the J gene TRBJ2-7, with a tentative D call TRBD2 (5 bases). The CDR3 runs to 15 residues. Trimming stripped 1 base from V and 4 bases from J, with 15 bases between. The germline gives CDR1 SGHDT, CDR2 YYEEEE.

The chain joins TRBV24-1 to TRBJ1-2; D is possibly TRBD1 (6 bases). Per the germline V gene, CDR1 is KGHDR and CDR2 is SFDVKD. V was clipped by 3 bases and J by 6 bases, with 10 bases between them. The CDR3 sequence is 13 residues long. The CDR3, as DNA: TGTGCCACCAGTGATCTGGACAGAGATGGCTACACCTTC. Translation gives CATSDLDRDGYTF.

This chain joins TRBV10-3 and TRBJ2-4; 8 bases are shared with TRBD1. There are 13 residues in the CDR3. V gave up 11 bases and J gave up 5 bases; unmatched junction bases: 8. Germline-derived CDR1 and CDR2 are ENHRY and SYGVKD. This CDR3 is CASKGQGQNIQYF. CDR3 in DNA: TGTGCCTCGAAAGGACAGGGTCAAAACATTCAGTACTTC.

The V and J genes are TRBV2 and TRBJ1-4; D call uncertain. Trimming pared 4 bases from V and 8 bases from J, leaving 14 bases between. This CDR3 has 14 amino acids. The germline V gene has CDR1 SNHLY and CDR2 FYNNEI. CDR3 in amino acids: CASSGGWRGEKLFF. DNA for the CDR3: TGTGCCAGCAGTGGTGGGTGGCGAGGAGAAAAACTGTTTTTT.

This clone has only one observation. The chain has TRBV19 and TRBJ1-1; tentatively, D is TRBD1 (6 bases). CDR1 and CDR2 (germline): LNHDA, SQIVND (reference sequence). The V end was cut by 2 bases, the J end by 2 bases, with 15 bases between. The CDR3 contains 16 residues. CDR3 in amino acids: CASSISSGEGNTEAFF. CDR3 DNA: TGTGCCAGTAGTATATCGTCAGGGGAGGGAAACACTGAAGCTTTCTTT.

V is TRBV2 and J is TRBJ2-2, with a tentative D call TRBD2 (7 bases). Germline V gene data show CDR1 as SNHLY and CDR2 as FYNNEI. Trimming cost V 7 bases and J 5 bases, with 20 bases left between them. This CDR3 has 16 amino acids. The CDR3 here is CASTRGGGADTGELFF. CDR3 in DNA: TGTGCCAGCACCCGAGGAGGGGGGGCTGATACCGGGGAGCTGTTTTTT.

The gene calls are TRBV5-1 and TRBJ2-1, with 7 bases that match TRBD2. V dropped 4 bases and J dropped 0; count of bases not matched to a gene: 7. This CDR3 has 16 residues. Per the germline V gene, CDR1 is SGHRS and CDR2 is YFSETQ. This CDR3 reads CASSTPSSGSYNEQFF. The CDR3 DNA sequence: TGCGCCAGCAGCACACCATCTAGCGGCTCCTACAATGAGCAGTTCTTC.

The chain recombines TRBV9 with TRBJ2-7; 7 bases fit TRBD2. Trimming removed 0 bases from V and 2 bases from J; junction bases left unmatched: 2. The CDR3 has 14 residues. Per the germline V gene, CDR1 is SGDLS and CDR2 is YYNGEE. The CDR3 DNA follows: TGTGCCAGCAGCGTAGGCGGGAGCGCCTACGAGCAGTACTTC. The encoded protein is CASSVGGSAYEQYF.

The chain couples TRBV7-2 to TRBJ2-1; 7 bases agree with TRBD1. J gave up 8 bases and V 3 bases, and 4 bases lay outside the gene matches. Looked up from germline, CDR1 is SGHTA and CDR2 is FQGNSA. CDR3 size: 13 residues. The CDR3 protein is CASSLTGSDEQFF. CDR3 sequence (DNA): TGTGCCAGCAGCTTGACAGGGAGCGATGAGCAGTTCTTC.